This TCR beta chain was sequenced during a study of cytomegalovirus exposure and HLA in healthy donors. Points from the study as a whole: Previous analysis showed most TCR beta V segments were productive about 90% or about 30% of the time. For TCR beta chains, V- and J-gene trimming was later linked to a missense DCLRE1C variant.

This clone has a single count. Its antigen is unidentified. CDR1 is SGHRS, CDR2 YFSETQ, per germline. The V gene lost 4 bases and the J gene lost 0 bases, with 23 bases spanning the gap. The CDR3 is made up of 18 amino acids. With 60 Vbeta and 13 Jbeta primers, the PCR was carried out. Data came from immunoSEQ multiplex PCR; TCRdb stores just in-frame clones and leaves some out. The sample holds fewer than 200,000 clones; around three quarters are singletons and the top ten take approximately 2%. The chain combines TRBV5-1 with TRBJ2-7; D perhaps matches TRBD2 (5 bases). The sequence derives from a man between 35 and 55 years old in good health and CMV-seronegative. The sequencing input was PBMCs. CDR3 region: CASSAGLLASEISYEQYF. The CDR3, as DNA: TGCGCCAGCAGCGCCGGACTTCTGGCCAGCGAAATCTCCTACGAGCAGTACTTC.